The sequence of this TCR beta chain was determined in a study of T cells in Graves' hyperthyroidism and ophthalmopathy (dated by TCRdb to between 2017 and 2020). In the study overall: Peripheral blood samples were taken at the time of initial diagnosis, prior to any treatment. A discovery cohort of roughly 100 patients, roughly 43 with Graves' ophthalmopathy and over 55 with stable Graves' hyperthyroidism, was used to find distinguishing TCR V-J signatures. Prospective prediction of ophthalmopathy was tested in an independent validation cohort consisting of 18 hyperthyroidism patients and 17 patients who later progressed to ophthalmopathy. For training and testing, the 100 or so patients in the discovery cohort were randomly divided in a 7:3 ratio. Thyroid tissue and blood T-cell repertoires from several Graves' hyperthyroidism patients were also compared in the study. Once sampling was done, hyperthyroidism patients were given methimazole at a starting dose of 30 mg daily, whereas ophthalmopathy patients were given high-dose intravenous methylprednisolone. The paper describes TCR Vbeta CDR3 sequencing of 120 to 150 peripheral blood samples, made up of some 40 ophthalmopathy patients, around 78 hyperthyroidism patients and approximately 17 progressor patients.

Moderately to severely active disease, a Clinical Activity Score of at least 3, a NOSPECS grade of at least 4, and a duration under 3 months were present in ophthalmopathy patients. Exclusion was applied to patients with uncontrolled infections, other autoimmune diseases, pregnancy or lactation. Diagnoses were based on clinical symptoms, serum thyroxine and TRAb, thyroid ultrasound and orbital computed tomography. PBMCs were isolated from about 9.1 ml of fresh peripheral blood by Ficoll-Paque density gradient centrifugation. Total RNA was extracted using Trizol reagent, and RNA quality was assessed on an Agilent 2100 Bioanalyzer. Findings and caveats that apply to the study as a whole: A 13 V-J signature model separated ophthalmopathy from stable hyperthyroidism, with around 91% sensitivity and 81.08% specificity in cross-validation and 80%/75% in testing. In validation, the model predicted progression to ophthalmopathy with 55% to 71% sensitivity and around 72% specificity, a median of 6.5 months before onset. Most expanded thyroid clonotypes (frequency above 0.001) were also found in blood, which suggests that blood repertoires may mirror thyroid immune responses. Sample size was not statistically predetermined, and investigators were not blinded to group allocation.

This clonotype is classified as medium-sized (0.01 to 0.1%). What this receptor recognizes is not known. No base qualities exist here, and no much larger clone lies one base off it. The TCR beta CDR3 regions were amplified from the RNA transcripts. For the first round of RT-PCR on the TCR CDR3, the HTBI primer set was used together with the Qiagen OneStep RT-PCR kit. A second multiplex PCR round built the libraries, followed by size selection and purification. Paired-end sequencing of the libraries was performed with 100 bp reads on an Illumina HiSeq2000. The original pipeline was this. SOAPnuke was used to process the raw data, removing reads that contained adapters or uncalled bases, had a mean Phred below 15, or lacked an exact match to the constant primer or identifier. High-quality paired reads were merged with COPE v1.2.5, and unique nucleotide sequences were defined as clonotypes. MiTCR v1.1 was used to align clonotypes to the IMGT TRBV, TRBD and TRBJ reference segments. The analysis included only V-J combinations with a frequency above 0.0001, which together covered 99% to 99.2% of the repertoires. A TCS score was defined as the ratio between F50 (clonal expansion) and ExV (chaos), using BLOSUM62-based TCRdist between CDR3 peptides within each V-J. Welch's t-statistics and random forest reduced roughly 500 V-J features to 10 to 15, which were used in a naive Bayes classifier (R e1071). The similarity between thyroid and blood repertoires was quantified using the Morisita-Horn index. TCRdb itself trimmed the public reads at Q25 with fastp, ran MiXCR and retained productive beta chains. Merged by CDR3 protein, the rows form single entries marked with the most common genes and DNA. The V and J calls here are based on TCRdb, not the publication. Here the sample has almost 35,000 distinct CDR3 sequences; around half occur a single time. The ten top clones hold about 25% of the sample.

Via the germline V gene, CDR1 is SGHTA and CDR2 FQGNSA. The V and J ends are trimmed by 4 bases and 5 bases, leaving 15 bases between them. The CDR3 runs 14 amino acids, cysteine and phenylalanine included. Only the CDR3 region is kept as DNA, spanning 42 bases read in frame from base 1. The chain was built from TRBV7-2 and TRBJ2-7; the D gene is perhaps TRBD1 or TRBD2, as each covers 5 bases. The material sequenced was blood. This receptor was identified in a woman aged 40 to 55 with Graves' ophthalmopathy. CDR3 loop: CASSWGKRVHEQYF. Read as DNA, the sequence is TGTGCCAGCAGCTGGGGGAAAAGGGTCCACGAGCAGTACTTC.